The 25 T cell receptor beta chains given below trace back to one sample, sequenced in a study of TIL therapy for anti-PD-1-resistant metastatic lung cancer. This was the immunoSEQ v3 assay. This table comes from immunoSEQ multiplex PCR, and its TCRdb copy is limited to in-frame clones, with some not included. The profile shows 54,000 or so clones, around 86% of them singletons. Time point of the sample: pre-treatment sample, taken before nivolumab and TIL therapy. The sample here was blood, taken at baseline. The receptors come from a person aged 25 to 80 with non-small cell lung cancer.

The chain recombines TRBV5-6 with TRBJ2-7, with 9 bases identical to TRBD1. CDR3 length: 14 residues. Germline CDR1 reads SGHDT; CDR2 reads YYEEEE. J lost 2 bases, V lost 5 bases, and 5 bases had no gene match. The CDR3 nucleotides are TGTGCCAGCAGTCCCGGGACAGGGACCTACGAGCAGTACTTC. This encodes CASSPGTGTYEQYF.

The rearrangement joins TRBV11-2 to TRBJ2-1; 7 nucleotides agree with TRBD2. This CDR3 contains 12 residues. Trimming cost V 5 bases and J 8 bases; bases outside gene matches: 3. Germline V lookup: CDR1 SGHAT, CDR2 FQNNGV. This CDR3 reads CASSRGRDEQFF. The CDR3 DNA reads as TGTGCCAGCAGCCGTGGGAGGGATGAGCAGTTCTTC. Combining the CDR3 with reference TRBV11-2 and TRBJ2-1 gives the whole variable domain EAGVAQSPRYKIIEKRQSVAFWCNPISGHATLYWYQQILGQGPKLLIQFQNNGVVDDSQLPKDRFSAERLKGVDSTLKIQPAKLEDSAVYLCASSRGRDEQFFGPGTRLTVL.

CDR3 amino acids: CASSAPDRGGYEQYF. CDR3 DNA: TGTGCCAGCAGTGCACCGGACAGGGGGGGCTACGAGCAGTACTTC. The chain couples TRBV2 to TRBJ2-7, with 10 bases that match TRBD1. V dropped 4 bases and J dropped 3; count of bases not matched to a gene: 6. The germline CDR1 and CDR2 sequences are SNHLY and FYNNEI. The CDR3 has 15 residues. Supplemented by reference TRBV2 and TRBJ2-7, the full variable domain reads EPEVTQTPSHQVTQMGQEVILRCVPISNHLYFYWYRQILGQKVEFLVSFYNNEISEKSEIFDDQFSVERPDGSNFTLKIRSTKLEDSAMYFCASSAPDRGGYEQYFGPGTRLTVT.

In its sample, this clone was seen a few times. The chain joins TRBV7-9 to TRBJ2-3; D not resolved. The V gene's germline CDR1 is SEHNR and CDR2 FQNEAQ (reference sequence). The CDR3 contains 13 residues. Deletions cut 1 base from V and 6 bases from J, with 8 bases between. The CDR3 region has the DNA TGTGCCAGCAGCTTAGGCCCCCAGGATACGCAGTATTTT. It yields the protein CASSLGPQDTQYF.

The J gene is TRBJ2-7, the V gene TRBV7-2; 9 bases agree with TRBD1. CDR3 length equals 14 residues. Trimming at V came to 5 bases and at J to 2 bases, leaving 4 bases not matched to a gene. Looked up from germline, CDR1 is SGHTA and CDR2 is FQGNSA. The CDR3 bases are TGTGCCAGCAGCCTAGACAGGGGGGCCTACGAGCAGTACTTC. Translating it yields CASSLDRGAYEQYF.

V is TRBV5-1 and J is TRBJ1-2; D remains unclear. V lost 0 bases to trimming and J lost 3 bases, with 12 bases between them. The CDR3 has 15 residues. Germline lookup yields CDR1 SGHRS and CDR2 YFSETQ. The CDR3 DNA is TGCGCCAGCAGCTTGGGGGTCGGGGTGGACTATGGCTACACCTTC. It is translated as CASSLGVGVDYGYTF.

The chain uses TRBV3-1 (or the pseudogene TRBV3-2) and TRBJ2-7; 10 bases are a match to TRBD2. Germline values: CDR1 LGHDT, CDR2 YNNKEL (reference sequence). The CDR3 extends over 16 amino acids. Trimming took 1 base from V and 9 from J; bases not matched to a gene: 12. CDR3 nucleotides: TGTGCCAGCAGCCAAGCGATCGGACTAGCGGAAAAGGGGCAGTACTTC. It specifies CASSQAIGLAEKGQYF.

This clone was found a few times. The V gene is TRBV4-2, the J gene TRBJ2-7, with TRBD2 identical over 9 bases. The CDR3 extends over 16 amino acids. The J segment lost 0 bases and the V segment lost 0 bases, leaving 3 bases of the junction unmatched. Germline V gene data show CDR1 as LGHNA and CDR2 as YNFKEQ. CDR3 in DNA: TGTGCCAGCAGCCAAGATACTAGCGGGTTCTCCTACGAGCAGTACTTC. Translated, it gives CASSQDTSGFSYEQYF.

V usage is TRBV2 and J usage is TRBJ2-3; tentative D call: TRBD1 (5 bases). In germline, CDR1 is SNHLY, CDR2 FYNNEI. Trimming took 6 bases from V and 0 from J, leaving 7 bases between them. This CDR3 is 13 amino acids long. CDR3 amino acids: CASRKGSTDTQYF. Here the CDR3 DNA reads TGTGCCAGCAGGAAGGGGAGCACAGATACGCAGTATTTT.

In regard to this clone: Additional DNA sequences in this sample encode the identical CDR3. The chain uses TRBV9 and TRBJ2-7; D unresolved. Trimming removed 0 bases at V and 0 bases at J, with 7 bases between. CDR3 length: 14 amino acids. CDR1 and CDR2 (germline): SGDLS, YYNGEE. CDR3 in DNA: TGTGCCAGCAGCGTAGGGGATAGCTCCTACGAGCAGTACTTC. It is translated as CASSVGDSSYEQYF.

The rearrangement uses TRBV11-3 and TRBJ2-7; 7 nucleotides line up with TRBD1. Unmatched junction bases numbered 14, after V lost 4 bases and J lost 2 bases. Germline loops: CDR1 SGHNT, CDR2 YENEEA. The CDR3 totals 17 residues. In DNA, the CDR3 is TGTGCCAGCAGCTCCCCCTTTTGTGGACAGGCCGCCTACGAGCAGTACTTC. Encoded protein: CASSSPFCGQAAYEQYF.

The chain joins TRBV29-1 to TRBJ1-2, with TRBD1 as a possible D gene (6 bases). Trimming left V 7 bases short and J 7 bases short, with 13 bases between. The CDR3 runs 11 residues. In germline, CDR1 is SQVTM, CDR2 ANQGSEA. This chain's CDR3 is CSALTGPGYTF. In nucleotides, the CDR3 is TGCAGCGCCTTAACAGGGCCTGGCTACACCTTC.

This rearrangement joins TRBV19 to TRBJ2-4; 11 positions match TRBD2. This CDR3 is built from 17 residues. The trim removed 0 bases at V and 9 bases at J, leaving 10 bases unmatched. Germline V gene sequence: CDR1 LNHDA, CDR2 SQIVND (reference sequence). CDR3 sequence reads: CASSIEMASGRLSIQYF. As DNA, the CDR3 is TGTGCCAGTAGTATAGAAATGGCTAGCGGGAGGTTGAGCATTCAGTACTTC.

The chain has TRBV14 and TRBJ1-2; D remains ambiguous. This CDR3 contains 14 residues. Deletions cut 0 bases from V and 8 bases from J, with 13 bases between. Germline V gene lookup returns CDR1 SGHDN and CDR2 FVKESK. DNA of the CDR3: TGTGCCAGCAGCCAAGATCCCGGTTTCGGAGGCTACACCTTC. Translated: CASSQDPGFGGYTF. The full variable domain, rest sourced from reference TRBV14 and TRBJ1-2, is EAGVTQFPSHSVIEKGQTVTLRCDPISGHDNLYWYRRVMGKEIKFLLHFVKESKQDESGMPNNRFLAERTGGTYSTLKVQPAELEDSGVYFCASSQDPGFGGYTFGSGTRLTVV.

The chain combines TRBV7-2 with TRBJ1-1, with D uncertain. In germline, CDR1 is SGHTA, CDR2 FQGNSA. The CDR3 totals 16 residues. The ends were cut back, 4 bases at V and 0 bases at J, with 15 bases in the middle. This CDR3 is CASSSYIRDLNTEAFF. The DNA for the CDR3 is TGTGCCAGCAGCTCATATATTAGGGATCTGAACACTGAAGCTTTCTTT. The variable domain in full, with the rest retrieved from reference TRBV7-2 and TRBJ1-1, is GAGVSQSPSNKVTEKGKDVELRCDPISGHTALYWYRQSLGQGLEFLIYFQGNSAPDKSGLPSDRFSAERTGGSVSTLTIQRTQQEDSAVYLCASSSYIRDLNTEAFFGQGTRLTVV.

DNA of the CDR3: TGTGCCAGCAGTCCGTTCCGGGGCCCAGGCGGTCCGCAGTATTTT. It is translated as CASSPFRGPGGPQYF. This chain uses TRBV27 with TRBJ2-3; D is perhaps TRBD1 or TRBD2 (5 bases each). The germline V gene has CDR1 MNHEY and CDR2 SMNVEV (reference sequence). CDR3 length: 15 residues. The germline V and J ends were trimmed by 5 bases and 10 bases, with 22 bases remaining between them.

The chain couples TRBV29-1 to TRBJ2-5; D call uncertain. The CDR3 totals 14 residues. The ends were cut back, 6 bases at V and 4 bases at J, with 18 bases in the middle. Germline V gene lookup returns CDR1 SQVTM and CDR2 ANQGSEA. The CDR3 reads CSVALTRRGETQYF. In DNA form, the CDR3 reads TGCAGCGTGGCCCTGACTCGGAGAGGAGAGACCCAGTACTTC.

The chain is built from TRBV18 and TRBJ2-1; D unresolved. Germline-derived CDR1 and CDR2 are KGHSH and LQKENI. This CDR3 spans 15 amino acids. Trimming removed 2 bases from V and 2 bases from J, with 10 bases in between. The CDR3 sequence is CASSPDSSAYNEQFF. Written as DNA, the CDR3 is TGTGCCAGCTCACCAGATAGCTCGGCCTACAATGAGCAGTTCTTC.

This clone has just a few counts. This rearrangement joins TRBV7-2 to TRBJ2-2; D is ambiguous. The CDR3 length is 17 residues. Germline lookup yields CDR1 SGHTA and CDR2 FQGNSA. Trimming pared 3 bases from V and 0 bases from J, leaving 14 bases between. The CDR3, as DNA: TGTGCCAGCAGCTTTGATTTTGGGGTTGCGAACACCGGGGAGCTGTTTTTT. Translation gives CASSFDFGVANTGELFF.

The rearrangement uses TRBV18 and TRBJ1-2; 12 bases line up with TRBD1. The CDR3 totals 15 residues. J gave up 7 bases and V 1 base, and 4 bases lay outside the gene matches. Germline V gene data show CDR1 as KGHSH and CDR2 as LQKENI. The CDR3 DNA is TGTGCCAGCTCACCACAGGGACAGGGGGCAGTTGGCTACACCTTC. This sequence encodes CASSPQGQGAVGYTF. The full variable domain, completed using reference TRBV18 and TRBJ1-2, is NAGVMQNPRHLVRRRGQEARLRCSPMKGHSHVYWYRQLPEEGLKFMVYLQKENIIDESGMPKERFSAEFPKEGPSILRIQQVVRGDSAAYFCASSPQGQGAVGYTFGSGTRLTVV.

The gene calls are TRBV11-2 and TRBJ2-7; D not resolved. This CDR3 is built from 16 residues. Germline V gives CDR1 SGHAT, CDR2 FQNNGV. Deletions cut 4 bases from V and 0 bases from J, with 16 bases between. CDR3: CASSSALYTVSYEQYF. The DNA for the CDR3 is TGTGCCAGCAGCTCCGCCCTCTACACAGTCTCCTACGAGCAGTACTTC.

The chain has TRBV2 and TRBJ2-1; D uncertain. The CDR3 length is 14 residues. Per the germline V gene, CDR1 is SNHLY and CDR2 is FYNNEI. V lost 6 bases to trimming and J lost 2 bases, with 11 bases between them. The CDR3 reads CASRIRTAYNEQFF. The CDR3 DNA sequence: TGTGCCAGCAGGATTAGAACGGCCTACAATGAGCAGTTCTTC. Variable domain in full (rest from reference TRBV2 and TRBJ2-1): EPEVTQTPSHQVTQMGQEVILRCVPISNHLYFYWYRQILGQKVEFLVSFYNNEISEKSEIFDDQFSVERPDGSNFTLKIRSTKLEDSAMYFCASRIRTAYNEQFFGPGTRLTVL.

J is TRBJ1-3 and V is TRBV4-2; D not certain. CDR3 length equals 15 residues. V shed 1 base and J shed 1 base, with 8 bases lying between them. Per the germline V gene, CDR1 is LGHNA and CDR2 is YNFKEQ. Here the CDR3 reads CASSQVPVSGNTIYF. The CDR3 DNA reads TGTGCCAGCAGCCAAGTTCCAGTATCTGGAAACACCATATATTTT.

The chain links TRBV4-1 to TRBJ2-1, with 11 bases lining up with TRBD2. This CDR3 is 16 amino acids long. CDR1 and CDR2 (germline): MGHRA, YSYEKL. Trimming took 4 bases from V and 5 from J; bases not matched to a gene: 7. CDR3 sequence reads: CASSRLAGGEDNEQFF. The CDR3 DNA follows: TGCGCCAGCAGCCGCTTAGCGGGAGGGGAAGACAATGAGCAGTTCTTC.

The chain employs TRBV5-1 and TRBJ1-5; D is uncertain. CDR3 length equals 15 residues. Looked up from germline, CDR1 is SGHRS and CDR2 is YFSETQ. Trimming removed 4 bases from V and 0 bases from J, with 11 bases in between. The CDR3 nucleotides are TGCGCCAGCAGCCCCGCCCCAAATAGCAATCAGCCCCAGCATTTT. Its protein product is CASSPAPNSNQPQHF. Together with reference TRBV5-1 and TRBJ1-5, the CDR3 gives the full variable domain: KAGVTQTPRYLIKTRGQQVTLSCSPISGHRSVSWYQQTPGQGLQFLFEYFSETQRNKGNFPGRFSGRQFSNSRSEMNVSTLELGDSALYLCASSPAPNSNQPQHFGDGTRLSIL.